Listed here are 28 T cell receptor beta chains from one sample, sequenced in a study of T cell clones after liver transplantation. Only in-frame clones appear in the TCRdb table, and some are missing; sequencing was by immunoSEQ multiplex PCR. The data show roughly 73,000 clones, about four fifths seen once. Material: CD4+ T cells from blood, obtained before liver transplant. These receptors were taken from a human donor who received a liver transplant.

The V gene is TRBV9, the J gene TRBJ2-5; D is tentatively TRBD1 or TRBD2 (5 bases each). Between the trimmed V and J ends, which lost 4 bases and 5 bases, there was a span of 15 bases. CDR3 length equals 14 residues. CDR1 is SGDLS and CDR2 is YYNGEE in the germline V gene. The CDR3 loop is CASSPRGYTETQYF. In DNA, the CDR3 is TGTGCCAGCAGCCCCCGGGGCTATACGGAGACCCAGTACTTC.

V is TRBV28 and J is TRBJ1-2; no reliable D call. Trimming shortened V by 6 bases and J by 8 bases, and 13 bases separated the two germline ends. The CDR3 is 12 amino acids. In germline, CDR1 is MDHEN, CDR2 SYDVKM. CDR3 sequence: CASRSNGLGYTF. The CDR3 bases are TGTGCCAGCAGGTCGAATGGCCTCGGCTACACCTTC.

Here the CDR3 reads CASSPFYGNTIYF. The CDR3 DNA sequence: TGTGCCAGCAGCCCCTTTTACGGAAACACCATATATTTT. The chain carries TRBV5-8 and TRBJ1-3, with unresolved D. The CDR3 loop spans 13 amino acids. Germline V CDR1 and CDR2: SGHTS, YDEGEE. V shed 4 bases and J shed 4 bases, with 9 bases lying between them.

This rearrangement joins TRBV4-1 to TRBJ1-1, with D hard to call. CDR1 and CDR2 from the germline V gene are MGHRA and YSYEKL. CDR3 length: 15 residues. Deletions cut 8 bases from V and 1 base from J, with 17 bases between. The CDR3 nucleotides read TGCGCCAGCTCCAACGGGCCAGCTAAGAACACTGAAGCTTTCTTT. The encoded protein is CASSNGPAKNTEAFF.

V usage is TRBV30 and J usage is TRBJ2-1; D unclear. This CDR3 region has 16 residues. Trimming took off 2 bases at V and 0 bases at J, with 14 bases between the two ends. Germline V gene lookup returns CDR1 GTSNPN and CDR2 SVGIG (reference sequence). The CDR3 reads CAWSPRTVGSYNEQFF. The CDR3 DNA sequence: TGTGCCTGGAGTCCCCGGACCGTAGGCTCCTACAATGAGCAGTTCTTC.

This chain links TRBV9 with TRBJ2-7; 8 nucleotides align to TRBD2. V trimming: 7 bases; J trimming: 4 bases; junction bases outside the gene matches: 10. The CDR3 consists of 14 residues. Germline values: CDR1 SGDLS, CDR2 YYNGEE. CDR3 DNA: TGTGCCAGCGGTCCCGGGGGGGCGAGGTACGAGCAGTACTTC. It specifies CASGPGGARYEQYF.

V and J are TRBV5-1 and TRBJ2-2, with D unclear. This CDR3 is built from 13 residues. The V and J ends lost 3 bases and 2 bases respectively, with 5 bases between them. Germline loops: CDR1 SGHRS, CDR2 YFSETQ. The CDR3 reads CASSYLNTGELFF. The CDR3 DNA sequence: TGCGCCAGCAGCTACCTTAACACCGGGGAGCTGTTTTTT.

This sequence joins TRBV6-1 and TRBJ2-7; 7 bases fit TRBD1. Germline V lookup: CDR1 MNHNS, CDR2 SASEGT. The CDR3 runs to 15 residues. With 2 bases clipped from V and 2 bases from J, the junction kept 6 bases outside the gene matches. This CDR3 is CASSERQGGPYEQYF. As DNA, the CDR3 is TGTGCCAGCAGTGAACGACAGGGTGGTCCCTACGAGCAGTACTTC.

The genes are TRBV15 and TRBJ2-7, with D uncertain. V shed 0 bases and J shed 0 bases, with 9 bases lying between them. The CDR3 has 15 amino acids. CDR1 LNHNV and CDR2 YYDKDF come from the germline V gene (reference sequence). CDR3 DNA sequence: TGTGCCACCAGCAGAGATAAGGCCACCTCCTACGAGCAGTACTTC. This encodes CATSRDKATSYEQYF.

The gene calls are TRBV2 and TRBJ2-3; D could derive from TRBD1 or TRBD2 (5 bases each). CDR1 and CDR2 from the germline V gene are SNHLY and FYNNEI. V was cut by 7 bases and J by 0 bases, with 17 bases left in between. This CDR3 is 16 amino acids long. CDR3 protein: CASKLTGTVSTDTQYF. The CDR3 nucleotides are TGTGCCAGCAAGCTAACCGGGACGGTGAGCACAGATACGCAGTATTTT.

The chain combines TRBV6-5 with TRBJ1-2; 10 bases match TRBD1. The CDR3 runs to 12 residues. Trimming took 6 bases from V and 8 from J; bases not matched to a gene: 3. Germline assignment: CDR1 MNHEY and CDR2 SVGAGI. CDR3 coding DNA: TGTGCCAGCAGGACAGGGGGCAAAGGCTACACCTTC. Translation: CASRTGGKGYTF.

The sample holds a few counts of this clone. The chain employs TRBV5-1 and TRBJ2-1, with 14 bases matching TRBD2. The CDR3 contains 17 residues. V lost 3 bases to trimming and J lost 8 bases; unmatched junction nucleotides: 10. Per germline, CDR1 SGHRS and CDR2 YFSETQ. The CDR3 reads CASSSIGTSGSLYEQFF. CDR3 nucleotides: TGCGCCAGCAGCTCTATTGGGACTAGCGGGAGTTTGTATGAGCAGTTCTTC.

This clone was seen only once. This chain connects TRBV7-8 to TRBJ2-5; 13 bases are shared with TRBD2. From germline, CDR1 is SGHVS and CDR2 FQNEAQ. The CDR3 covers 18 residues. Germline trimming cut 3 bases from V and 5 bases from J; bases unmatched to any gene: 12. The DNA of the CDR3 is TGTGCCAGCAGCTTTTCAAGACTAGCGGGAGGTTGGGGGGAGACCCAGTACTTC. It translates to CASSFSRLAGGWGETQYF.

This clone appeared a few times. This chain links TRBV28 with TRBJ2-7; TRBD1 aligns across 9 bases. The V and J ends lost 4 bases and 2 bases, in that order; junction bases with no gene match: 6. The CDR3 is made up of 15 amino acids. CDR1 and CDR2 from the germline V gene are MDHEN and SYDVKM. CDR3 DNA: TGTGCCAGCAGTTCCCGGGACAGGGTCCCCTACGAGCAGTACTTC. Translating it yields CASSSRDRVPYEQYF.

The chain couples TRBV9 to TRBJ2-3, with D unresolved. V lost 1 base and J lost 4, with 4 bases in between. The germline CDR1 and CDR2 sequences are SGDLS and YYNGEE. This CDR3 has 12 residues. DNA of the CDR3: TGTGCCAGCAGCGTATCCGCAGATACGCAGTATTTT. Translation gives CASSVSADTQYF.

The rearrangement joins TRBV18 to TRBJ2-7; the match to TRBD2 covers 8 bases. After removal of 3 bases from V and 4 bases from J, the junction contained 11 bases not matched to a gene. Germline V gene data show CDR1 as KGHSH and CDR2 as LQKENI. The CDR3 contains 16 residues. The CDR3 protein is CASSPPSSAGGYEQYF. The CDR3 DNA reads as TGTGCCAGCTCACCCCCCTCCTCGGCGGGAGGATACGAGCAGTACTTC.

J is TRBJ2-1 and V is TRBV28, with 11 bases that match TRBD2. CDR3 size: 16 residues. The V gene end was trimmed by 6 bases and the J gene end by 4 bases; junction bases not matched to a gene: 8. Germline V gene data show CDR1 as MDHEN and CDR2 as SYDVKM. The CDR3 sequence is CASSPPGTSGYNEQFF. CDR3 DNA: TGTGCCAGCAGCCCCCCCGGGACTAGCGGTTACAATGAGCAGTTCTTC.

This CDR3 reads CASSPRGSGSYNEQFF. CDR3 bases: TGTGCCAGTAGTCCTCGGGGAAGCGGGTCCTACAATGAGCAGTTCTTC. The chain uses TRBV19 and TRBJ2-1; TRBD2 is a possible D gene (6 bases). From germline, CDR1 is LNHDA and CDR2 SQIVND (reference sequence). CDR3 length equals 16 residues. Between the trimmed V and J ends, which lost 5 bases and 1 base, there was a span of 15 bases.

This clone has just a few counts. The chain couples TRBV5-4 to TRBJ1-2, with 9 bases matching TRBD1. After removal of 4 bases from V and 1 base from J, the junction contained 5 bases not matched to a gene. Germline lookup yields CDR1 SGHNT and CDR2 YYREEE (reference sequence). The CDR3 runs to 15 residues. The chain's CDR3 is CASSQGQGFNYGYTF. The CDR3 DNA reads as TGTGCCAGCAGCCAGGGACAGGGATTTAACTATGGCTACACCTTC.

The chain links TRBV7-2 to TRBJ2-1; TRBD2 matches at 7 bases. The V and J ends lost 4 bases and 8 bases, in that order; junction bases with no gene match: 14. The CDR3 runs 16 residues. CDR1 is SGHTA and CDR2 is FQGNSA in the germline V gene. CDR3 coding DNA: TGTGCCAGCAGCTGGGATGGCGGGAGAAGGATCCATGAGCAGTTCTTC. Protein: CASSWDGGRRIHEQFF.

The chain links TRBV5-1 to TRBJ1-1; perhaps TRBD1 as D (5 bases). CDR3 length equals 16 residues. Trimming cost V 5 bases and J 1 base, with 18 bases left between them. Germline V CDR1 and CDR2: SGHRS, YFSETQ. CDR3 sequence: CASSFAPGTGNTEAFF. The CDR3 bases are TGCGCCAGCAGTTTTGCCCCCGGGACGGGGAACACTGAAGCTTTCTTT.

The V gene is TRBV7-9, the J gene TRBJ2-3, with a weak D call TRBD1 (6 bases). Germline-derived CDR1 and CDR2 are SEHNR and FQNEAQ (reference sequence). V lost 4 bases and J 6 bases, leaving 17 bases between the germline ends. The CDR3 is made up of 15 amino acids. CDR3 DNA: TGTGCCAGCAGCTCTAGGGGGATCTACGGGGATACGCAGTATTTT. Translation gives CASSSRGIYGDTQYF.

The CDR3 nucleotides read TGTGCCAGCTCACCACCGGGGGGTCGAGGCGGCTACACCTTC. Protein: CASSPPGGRGGYTF. The V call is TRBV18, the J call TRBJ1-2, with D perhaps matching TRBD1 (5 bases). The V end was cut by 0 bases, the J end by 8 bases, with 13 bases between. The CDR3 extends over 14 amino acids. Germline loops: CDR1 KGHSH, CDR2 LQKENI.

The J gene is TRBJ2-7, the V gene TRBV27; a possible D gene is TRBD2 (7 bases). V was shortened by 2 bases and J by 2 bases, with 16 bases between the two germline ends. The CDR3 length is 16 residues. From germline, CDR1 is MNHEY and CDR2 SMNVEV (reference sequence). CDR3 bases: TGTGCCAGCAGTTTAATCTCGGGGGGCTCTCCCTACGAGCAGTACTTC. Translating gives CASSLISGGSPYEQYF.

CDR3 protein: CASTNSGNGETQYF. CDR3 DNA sequence: TGCGCCAGCACGAATAGCGGGAACGGGGAGACCCAGTACTTC. This chain links TRBV10-2 with TRBJ2-5, with 8 bases lining up with TRBD2. Germline CDR1 reads WSHSY; CDR2 reads SAAADI. V dropped 7 bases and J dropped 5; count of bases not matched to a gene: 9. This CDR3 has 14 residues.

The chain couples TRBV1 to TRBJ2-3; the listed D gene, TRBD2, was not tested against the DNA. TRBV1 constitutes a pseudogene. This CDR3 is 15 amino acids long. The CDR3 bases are TGCACCAGCAGCCAAGGTCCACTAGCGGGAGATACGCAGTATTTT. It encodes CTSSQGPLAGDTQYF.

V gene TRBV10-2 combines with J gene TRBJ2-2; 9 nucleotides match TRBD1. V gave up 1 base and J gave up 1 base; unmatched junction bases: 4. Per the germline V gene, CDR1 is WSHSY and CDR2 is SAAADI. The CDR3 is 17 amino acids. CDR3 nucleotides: TGCGCCAGCAGTGAGTTCGAGGACAGGGGGAACACCGGGGAGCTGTTTTTT. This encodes CASSEFEDRGNTGELFF.

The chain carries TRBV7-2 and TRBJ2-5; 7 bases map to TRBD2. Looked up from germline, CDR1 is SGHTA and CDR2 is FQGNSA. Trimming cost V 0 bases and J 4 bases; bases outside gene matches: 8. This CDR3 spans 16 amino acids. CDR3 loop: CASSLAQGERGETQYF. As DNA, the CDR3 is TGTGCCAGCAGCTTAGCTCAAGGGGAGCGGGGAGAGACCCAGTACTTC.